This T cell receptor (beta chain) was sequenced during a study of T-cell memory formation after mild COVID-19. Germline V gene data show CDR1 as MNHNY and CDR2 as SVGAGI (reference sequence). CDR3 length equals 15 residues. Trimming took 6 bases from V and 2 from J, leaving 11 bases between them. Each CDR3 protein is one row after TCRdb ran MiXCR on the 5' RACE reads. In the table there are around 300,000 distinct CDR3 sequences, more than 15% of which are singletons. This clonotype came up a few times. The receptor comes from a man between 18 and 29 years old who had mild COVID-19 (a few samples of this study predate the infection). Cell type and time point are not known. The specimen was PBMCs or a T cell subset sorted from them (not recorded which). The gene calls are TRBV6-6 and TRBJ1-6; no reliable D call. The CDR3 protein is CASSRPPTYNSPLHF. In DNA form, the CDR3 reads TGTGCCAGCAGCAGGCCACCTACCTATAATTCACCCCTCCACTTT.